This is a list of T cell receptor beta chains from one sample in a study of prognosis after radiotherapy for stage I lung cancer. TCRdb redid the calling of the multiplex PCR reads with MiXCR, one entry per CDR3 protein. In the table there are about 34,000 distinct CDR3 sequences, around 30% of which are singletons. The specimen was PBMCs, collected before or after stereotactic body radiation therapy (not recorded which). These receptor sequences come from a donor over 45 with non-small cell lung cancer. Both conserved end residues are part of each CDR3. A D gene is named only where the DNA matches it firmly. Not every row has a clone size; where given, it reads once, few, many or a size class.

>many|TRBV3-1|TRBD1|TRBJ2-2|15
TGTGCCAGCAGCCATAGGACAGGGGTAGCCGGGGAGCTGTTTTTT
CASSHRTGVAGELFF
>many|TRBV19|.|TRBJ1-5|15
TGTGCCAGTAGTACCGGAACCCTGAGCAATCAGCCCCAGCATTTT
CASSTGTLSNQPQHF
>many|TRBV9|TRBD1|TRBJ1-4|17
TGTGCCAGCAGCGTATCGACAGGGAGGGGTCGTAATGAAAAACTGTTTTTT
CASSVSTGRGRNEKLFF
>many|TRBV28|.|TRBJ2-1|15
TGTGCCAGCAGTTCAGCCGCATCCGGGCAGATAGTCCAGTTCTTC
CASSSAASGQIVQFF
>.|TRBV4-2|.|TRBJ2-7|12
TGTGCCAGCAGCCAATTGCGAAACGAGCAGTACTTC
CASSQLRNEQYF
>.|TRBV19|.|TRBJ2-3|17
TGTGCCAGTAGTATGGTTGGCGGGGCTTATAGAACAGATACGCAGTATTTT
CASSMVGGAYRTDTQYF
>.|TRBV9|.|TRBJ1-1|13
TGTGCCAGCCAGCGTGTCCTGAACACTGAAGCTTTCTTT
CASQRVLNTEAFF
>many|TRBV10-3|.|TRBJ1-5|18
TGTGCCATCAGTGAGTCGTCAAGACAGACTTCTTCCAATCAGCCCCAGCATTTT
CAISESSRQTSSNQPQHF
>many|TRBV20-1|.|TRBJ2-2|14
TGCAGTGCTAGGACAGGGAGGGACACCGGGGAGCTGTTTTTT
CSARTGRDTGELFF
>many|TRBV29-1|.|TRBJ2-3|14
TGCAGCGTTGGGCAGGGGCCTAGCACAGATACGCAGTATTTT
CSVGQGPSTDTQYF
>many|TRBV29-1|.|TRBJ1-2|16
TGCAGCGTTGAAGAAACATCGACCCCTACACAGAATGGCTACACCTTC
CSVEETSTPTQNGYTF
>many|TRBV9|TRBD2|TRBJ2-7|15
TGTGCCAGCAGCGTAGGGAATACGGGGGGAAGGGAGCAGTACTTC
CASSVGNTGGREQYF
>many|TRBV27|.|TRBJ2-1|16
TGTGCCAGCAGCCCCAGACACCCCAGCTCCTACAATGAGCAGTTCTTC
CASSPRHPSSYNEQFF
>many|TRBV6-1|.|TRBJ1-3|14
TGTGCCAGCAGTGAGAGCGGGGGCGGAAACACCATATATTTT
CASSESGGGNTIYF
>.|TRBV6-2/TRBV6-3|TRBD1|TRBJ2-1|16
TGTGCCAGCAGACGAATAGGGACAGGGCAAACTCGTCAGCAGTTCTTC
CASRRIGTGQTRQQFF
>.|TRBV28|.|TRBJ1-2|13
TGTGCCAGCAGGCCCCAGGGCAACTATGGCTACACCTTC
CASRPQGNYGYTF
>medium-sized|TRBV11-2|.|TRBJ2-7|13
TGTGCCAGCAGCCCCAGGTACTCCTACGAGCAGTACTTC
CASSPRYSYEQYF
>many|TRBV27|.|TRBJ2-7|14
TGTGCCAGCAGTCCCCGGGACGGGCTCTACGAGCAGTACTTC
CASSPRDGLYEQYF
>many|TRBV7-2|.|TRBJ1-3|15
TGTGCCAGCAGCGTAAACGCAGGGTCTGGAAACACCATATATTTT
CASSVNAGSGNTIYF
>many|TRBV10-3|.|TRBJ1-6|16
TGTGCCATCAGTGAGTCTCGACGGGATGCAAATTCACCCCTCCACTTT
CAISESRRDANSPLHF
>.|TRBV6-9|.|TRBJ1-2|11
TGTGCCAACAGCTTCCAGGGTAGCTACACCTTC
CANSFQGSYTF
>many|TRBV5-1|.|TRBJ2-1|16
TGCGCCAGCAGCTTGCGTAGGCTAGGAGGGGGCAATGAGCAGTTCTTC
CASSLRRLGGGNEQFF
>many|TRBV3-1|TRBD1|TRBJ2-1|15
TGTGCCAGCAGCCAGTCGGGACAGGGGGGCAATGAGCAGTTCTTC
CASSQSGQGGNEQFF
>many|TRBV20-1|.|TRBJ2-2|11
TGCAGTGCGTTTGAAGCTAGGGAGCTGTTTTTT
CSAFEARELFF
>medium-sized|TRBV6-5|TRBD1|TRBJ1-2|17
TGTGCCAGCAGTTACAGAACAGGACAGGGGGTAAACTATGGCTACACCTTC
CASSYRTGQGVNYGYTF
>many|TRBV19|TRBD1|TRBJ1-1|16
TGTGCCAGTAGTGTATCAGGGGGGCGAGTAAACACTGAAGCTTTCTTT
CASSVSGGRVNTEAFF
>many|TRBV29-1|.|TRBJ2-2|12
TGCAGCGTTGACCTGGTGACCGGGGAGCTGTTTTTT
CSVDLVTGELFF
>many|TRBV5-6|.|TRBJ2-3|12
TGTGCCAGCAGTCTCTACACAGATACGCAGTATTTT
CASSLYTDTQYF
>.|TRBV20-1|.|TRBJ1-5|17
.
CSAARGWALGSNQPEHF
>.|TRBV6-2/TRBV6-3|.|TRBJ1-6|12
TGTGCCAGCATTCCTATGGAGGGACCCCTCCACTTT
CASIPMEGPLHF